These 18 T cell receptor beta chains were sequenced from one sample in a study of shared clonotypes between healthy human individuals. Assay: immunoSEQ multiplex PCR; the TCRdb copy retains only in-frame clones and omits some. The table includes around 1.5 million clones, around 98% detected once. Sequencing was done on a sample of naive CD4+ T cells sorted from blood. Subset indicated: CD45RA+ positively selected. Receptor source: a man aged 25 to 40 in good health.

This clone was seen a single time. This chain joins TRBV7-6 and TRBJ2-1, with D perhaps TRBD1 (5 bases). The V end lost 3 bases, the J end lost 8 bases, and 14 bases lay between the germline ends. CDR1 is SGHVS, CDR2 FNYEAQ, per germline. This CDR3 has 14 residues. CDR3 in DNA: TGTGCCAGCAGCTTCAGAGATATCAGGGATGAGCAGTTCTTC. It codes for CASSFRDIRDEQFF.

The chain joins TRBV5-1 to TRBJ2-7; unclear D gene. Trimming cost V 5 bases and J 0 bases, with 12 bases left between them. The CDR3 has 14 residues. In germline, CDR1 is SGHRS, CDR2 YFSETQ. The CDR3 sequence: CASSSARPSYEQYF. Written as DNA, the CDR3 is TGCGCCAGCAGTTCCGCGCGTCCCTCCTACGAGCAGTACTTC.

The chain couples TRBV28 to TRBJ2-1, with no clear D. The CDR3 runs to 19 residues. V lost 3 bases to trimming and J lost 1 base, with 22 bases between them. Germline V CDR1 and CDR2: MDHEN, SYDVKM. CDR3 nucleotide sequence: TGTGCCAGCAGTTTTATTAATTTCGGTGAGACACAATCCTACAATGAGCAGTTCTTC. Protein sequence: CASSFINFGETQSYNEQFF.

This clone is a singleton in its sample. The chain has TRBV4-1 and TRBJ1-4; D is undetermined. Germline V gene sequence: CDR1 MGHRA, CDR2 YSYEKL. The CDR3 loop spans 15 amino acids. V was shortened by 3 bases and J by 8 bases, with 16 bases between the two germline ends. The CDR3 sequence is CASSQTGGGGEKLFF. CDR3 coding DNA: TGCGCCAGCAGCCAGACCGGCGGCGGTGGCGAAAAACTGTTTTTT.

This clone has just one count. This sequence joins TRBV19 and TRBJ1-5; 7 bases fit TRBD1. The CDR3 has 15 amino acids. Germline CDR1 LNHDA, CDR2 SQIVND (reference sequence). Trimming at V came to 3 bases and at J to 2 bases, leaving 4 bases not matched to a gene. For the CDR3, the DNA is TGTGCCAGTAGTATGGGAGGGGGCCGCAATCAGCCCCAGCATTTT. This encodes CASSMGGGRNQPQHF.

The chain couples TRBV9 to TRBJ2-1; 14 bases line up with TRBD2. CDR3 size: 19 residues. Germline CDR1 SGDLS, CDR2 YYNGEE. V lost 3 bases and J lost 4; bases outside the gene matches: 12. The CDR3 reads CASSERPGTSGRIYNEQFF. DNA of the CDR3: TGTGCCAGCAGCGAAAGACCCGGGACTAGCGGGAGAATATACAATGAGCAGTTCTTC.

This rearrangement joins TRBV28 to TRBJ2-7, with a weak D call TRBD2 (6 bases). This CDR3 region has 14 residues. V lost 10 bases to trimming and J lost 0 bases, with 16 bases between them. Germline-derived CDR1 and CDR2 are MDHEN and SYDVKM. The CDR3 DNA reads as TGTGCCACCGACGCCGGGGGAACCTCCTACGAGCAGTACTTC. It yields the protein CATDAGGTSYEQYF.

This clone was picked up one time. CDR3 DNA sequence: TGCAGCGTGGACCTAGGACCGAGGACTTACGAGCAGTACTTC. It encodes CSVDLGPRTYEQYF. V and J are TRBV29-1 and TRBJ2-7; D is possibly TRBD2 (5 bases). The CDR3 spans 14 residues. V was cut by 6 bases and J by 4 bases, with 19 bases left in between. CDR1 and CDR2 (germline): SQVTM, ANQGSEA.

V is TRBV13 and J is TRBJ1-2; the D gene is possibly TRBD1 (5 bases). Germline CDR1 is PRHDT and CDR2 is FYEKMQ (reference sequence). V was shortened by 3 bases and J by 5 bases, with 10 bases between the two germline ends. The CDR3 runs to 13 residues. CDR3 DNA: TGTGCCAGCAGCTTTTCTAGGGGATATGGCTACACCTTC. Amino acids: CASSFSRGYGYTF.

This clone was detected only once. V usage is TRBV7-2 and J usage is TRBJ2-5; D possibly corresponds to TRBD2 (5 bases). Germline values: CDR1 SGHTA, CDR2 FQGNSA. Trimming shortened V by 0 bases and J by 4 bases, and 9 bases separated the two germline ends. The CDR3 consists of 14 residues. The CDR3 sequence: CASSLAPGIETQYF. Written as DNA, the CDR3 is TGTGCCAGCAGCTTAGCCCCGGGGATAGAGACCCAGTACTTC.

The chain has TRBV9 and TRBJ1-5; tentatively, D is TRBD1 (5 bases). Germline V lookup: CDR1 SGDLS, CDR2 YYNGEE. Trimming stripped 3 bases from V and 4 bases from J, with 14 bases between. The CDR3 loop spans 15 amino acids. As DNA, the CDR3 is TGTGCCAGCAGCGAGGGTGGCAGGGTGAATCAGCCCCAGCATTTT. Translating gives CASSEGGRVNQPQHF.

The chain has TRBV6-6 and TRBJ2-7; D ambiguous. The length of the CDR3 is 12 residues. V lost 7 bases and J lost 2, with 9 bases in between. Germline CDR1 reads MNHNY; CDR2 reads SVGAGI (reference sequence). CDR3 sequence (DNA): TGTGCCAGCATCGATTCCGCCTACGAGCAGTACTTC. Translated, it gives CASIDSAYEQYF.

The chain has TRBV7-2 and TRBJ2-6; perhaps TRBD1 as D (6 bases). The CDR3 sequence is 16 residues long. V was clipped by 3 bases and J by 0 bases, with 9 bases between them. Germline V lookup: CDR1 SGHTA, CDR2 FQGNSA. The CDR3 DNA sequence: TGTGCCAGCAGCTTGAGACAGGCCTCTGGGGCCAACGTCCTGACTTTC. Translation gives CASSLRQASGANVLTF.

V and J are TRBV7-9 and TRBJ2-5, with no clear D. Germline assignment: CDR1 SEHNR and CDR2 FQNEAQ (reference sequence). V was clipped by 5 bases and J by 6 bases, with 10 bases between them. The CDR3 is 12 residues long. DNA for the CDR3: TGTGCCAGCAGCCCGCTGGGTCAGACCCAGTACTTC. Translation: CASSPLGQTQYF.

The rearrangement joins TRBV7-3 to TRBJ2-5; 9 bases agree with TRBD1. This CDR3 region has 15 residues. Germline CDR1 SGHTA, CDR2 FQGTGA. Trimming cost V 5 bases and J 4 bases; bases outside gene matches: 8. CDR3 residues: CASSATGGGRETQYF. DNA of the CDR3: TGTGCCAGCAGCGCGACAGGGGGAGGGCGAGAGACCCAGTACTTC.

The rearrangement links TRBV20-1 to TRBJ1-4; D not certain. This CDR3 has 11 amino acids. Trimming removed 4 bases from V and 8 bases from J, with 8 bases in between. Germline loops: CDR1 DFQATT, CDR2 SNEGSKA (reference sequence). The CDR3 region has the DNA TGCAGTGCTATCCTTGGGGAAAAACTGTTTTTT. It codes for CSAILGEKLFF.

CDR3 region: CASNRGELFEAFF. The CDR3 DNA reads TGCGCCAGCAATCGCGGTGAGCTCTTTGAAGCTTTCTTT. This rearrangement joins TRBV10-2 to TRBJ1-1; D gene uncertain. Germline V gene data show CDR1 as WSHSY and CDR2 as SAAADI. There are 13 residues in the CDR3. V lost 7 bases, J lost 7 bases, and 16 bases lay in between.

The chain couples TRBV15 to TRBJ2-1, with D possibly matching TRBD2 (6 bases). Germline CDR1 is LNHNV and CDR2 is YYDKDF (reference sequence). V was shortened by 5 bases and J by 10 bases, with 18 bases between the two germline ends. The CDR3 runs 14 residues. CDR3 sequence (DNA): TGTGCCACCAGCGGGAGACTAGTCGAGGGGGAGCAGTTCTTC. Protein sequence: CATSGRLVEGEQFF.